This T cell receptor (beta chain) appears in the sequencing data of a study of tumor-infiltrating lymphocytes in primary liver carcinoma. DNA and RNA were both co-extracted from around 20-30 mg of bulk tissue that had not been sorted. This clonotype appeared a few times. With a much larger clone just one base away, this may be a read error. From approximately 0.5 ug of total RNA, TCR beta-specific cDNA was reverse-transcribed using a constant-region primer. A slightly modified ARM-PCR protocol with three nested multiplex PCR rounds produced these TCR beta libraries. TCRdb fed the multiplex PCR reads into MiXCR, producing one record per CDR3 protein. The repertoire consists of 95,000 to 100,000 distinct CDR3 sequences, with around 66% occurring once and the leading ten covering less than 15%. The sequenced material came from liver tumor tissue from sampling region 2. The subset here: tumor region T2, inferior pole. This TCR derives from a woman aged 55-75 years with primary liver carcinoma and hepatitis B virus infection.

CDR3 in DNA: TGTGCCAGCAGTAACAGGGGCCGTCACGGGGAGCAGTTCTTC. It yields the protein CASSNRGRHGEQFF. The chain uses TRBV12-3 or TRBV12-4 and TRBJ2-1; 7 nucleotides align to TRBD1. Losses at the gene ends were 5 bases for V and 10 bases for J; bases not matched to a gene: 11. The CDR3 length is 14 residues.